The 2 T cell receptor beta chains below all came from one sample that was sequenced in a study of shared clonotypes between healthy human individuals. Assay: immunoSEQ multiplex PCR; the TCRdb copy retains only in-frame clones and omits some. The sample has 490,000 or so clones; 76% are singletons. Sequenced: PBMCs. The receptor set was obtained from a woman in her forties in good health. Some clones in this sample may be carry-over from other donors' samples.

V is TRBV18 and J is TRBJ2-2; TRBD1 matches 10 bases. The J segment lost 5 bases and the V segment lost 3 bases, leaving 6 bases of the junction unmatched. The V gene's germline CDR1 is KGHSH and CDR2 LQKENI. There are 16 residues in the CDR3. The CDR3 DNA is TGTGCCAGCTCACCGAGACAGGGGGCGCAGACCGGGGAGCTGTTTTTT. Its translation: CASSPRQGAQTGELFF.

This chain links TRBV6-1 with TRBJ2-3; 7 bases agree with TRBD1. The CDR3 spans 15 residues. CDR1 and CDR2 (germline): MNHNS, SASEGT. The trim removed 4 bases at V and 2 bases at J, leaving 6 bases unmatched. Here the CDR3 DNA reads TGTGCCAGCAGTGGCTTGACAGGGACCACAGATACGCAGTATTTT. Protein sequence: CASSGLTGTTDTQYF.